This T cell receptor (beta chain) was sequenced for a study of vaccination effects on CD4 cells after COVID-19. Overall study context: Participants were vaccinated with two doses of either the BNT162b2 or mRNA-1273 vaccine.

Sequencing in the ViraFEST assay came after antigen-specific CD4+ T cells had been expanded with viral peptide pools, which were used to stimulate PBMC. CD4+ T cell isolation took place after about 11 days of culture. Half-medium replacement with IL-2 medium occurred on days 3 and 7. Germline CDR1 reads MNHEY; CDR2 reads SVGAGI. This CDR3 comprises 14 residues. V was trimmed by 10 bases and J by 8 bases, leaving 18 bases between them. Note on this clone: Its antigen is still unknown.

Notes on the study in general: Substantial clonal contraction characterized both infection- and vaccine-induced clones late after vaccination.

Using immunoSEQ multiplex PCR, the repertoire was profiled, and TCRdb retains in-frame clones only, with some absent. The sample includes some 11,000 clones, about 76% of them seen just once. The rearrangement links TRBV6-5 to TRBJ1-6, with a weak D call TRBD1 (6 bases). The source is a human donor who received a COVID-19 vaccine. The sequences come from CD4+ T cells from PBMCs cultured with HCoV-229E spike peptides, collected before COVID-19 vaccination. The CDR3 is CATSGGARYSPLHF. DNA of the CDR3: TGTGCCACCTCTGGGGGGGCGAGGTATTCACCCCTCCACTTT.